Presented here are 27 T cell receptor beta chains from one specimen sequenced in a study of spatial heterogeneity in lung cancer. TCRdb re-derived calls from the 5' RACE reads in MiXCR, one entry per CDR3 protein. The sample consists of about 18,000 distinct CDR3 sequences, 15% to 20% of them appearing once. Time point indicated: sample taken at primary tumor resection. Unsorted whole RNA samples from tumor, nontumor lung or frozen PBMC were sequenced. The specimen comprised PBMCs, sampled at surgery. These receptors originate from a male donor with early-stage non-small cell lung cancer.

The rearrangement uses TRBV20-1 and TRBJ1-4, with 7 bases fitting TRBD1. After removal of 0 bases from V and 12 bases from J, the junction contained 13 bases not matched to a gene. Germline V gene lookup returns CDR1 DFQATT and CDR2 SNEGSKA (reference sequence). The CDR3 consists of 15 residues. The CDR3 sequence: CSARDREGAREELFF. Written as DNA, the CDR3 is TGCAGTGCTAGAGATCGTGAGGGGGCGCGGGAAGAACTGTTTTTT.

In its sample, this clonotype is medium-sized. The rearrangement uses TRBV7-2 and TRBJ2-7, with 11 bases identical to TRBD2. Germline CDR1 reads SGHTA; CDR2 reads FQGNSA. Losses at the gene ends were 7 bases for V and 3 bases for J; bases not matched to a gene: 8. The CDR3 has 15 amino acids. The CDR3 sequence: CASTRQGTSGYEQYF. The CDR3 bases are TGTGCCAGCACTCGGCAAGGGACTAGCGGCTACGAGCAGTACTTC. Looking up the rest from reference TRBV7-2 and TRBJ2-7 gives the full variable domain: GAGVSQSPSNKVTEKGKDVELRCDPISGHTALYWYRQSLGQGLEFLIYFQGNSAPDKSGLPSDRFSAERTGGSVSTLTIQRTQQEDSAVYLCASTRQGTSGYEQYFGPGTRLTVT.

This clonotype has at least ten counts. The V call is TRBV12-3 or TRBV12-4, the J call TRBJ2-7, with 11 bases lining up with TRBD1. V lost 3 bases, J lost 5 bases, and 12 bases stayed unmatched. This CDR3 comprises 17 residues. The chain's CDR3 is CASSFGSQGTGGHEQYF. The CDR3 region has the DNA TGTGCCAGCAGTTTCGGTTCTCAAGGGACAGGGGGACACGAGCAGTACTTC.

V gene TRBV23-1 combines with J gene TRBJ1-4; D not certain. TRBV23-1 is noted as an ORF with a role that remains uncertain. V was pared by 0 bases and J by 7 bases, with 24 bases between. CDR3 size: 19 residues. The CDR3 spells CASSQSVFGSRGPCEKLFF. The CDR3 DNA reads TGCGCCAGCAGTCAATCAGTTTTCGGGAGCCGCGGCCCATGTGAAAAACTGTTTTTT.

The chain couples TRBV5-1 to TRBJ1-2; tentatively, D is TRBD1 (6 bases). The CDR3 spans 15 residues. CDR1 and CDR2 (germline): SGHRS, YFSETQ. Trimming stripped 0 bases from V and 0 bases from J, with 9 bases between. CDR3 DNA: TGCGCCAGCAGCTTGGGGCAGGGGACTAACTATGGCTACACCTTC. Its protein product is CASSLGQGTNYGYTF. Variable domain in full (rest from reference TRBV5-1 and TRBJ1-2): KAGVTQTPRYLIKTRGQQVTLSCSPISGHRSVSWYQQTPGQGLQFLFEYFSETQRNKGNFPGRFSGRQFSNSRSEMNVSTLELGDSALYLCASSLGQGTNYGYTFGSGTRLTVV.

On this clonotype itself: This may stem from a read error, because a much larger clone lies one nucleotide away. V usage is TRBV6-1 and J usage is TRBJ2-7, with D perhaps matching TRBD2 (5 bases). This CDR3 has 13 amino acids. The germline V gene encodes CDR1 MNHNS and CDR2 SASEGT. The CDR3 DNA follows: TGTACCAGCAGTGGGGAGCCTAGGTACGAGCAGTACTTC. This gives the protein CTSSGEPRYEQYF.

The rearrangement uses TRBV4-2 and TRBJ2-3; 11 bases map to TRBD2. V lost 4 bases, J lost 10 bases, and 10 bases stayed unmatched. The germline gives CDR1 LGHNA, CDR2 YNFKEQ. This CDR3 has 15 residues. The CDR3, as DNA: TGTGCCAGCAGCCCTTATAGCGGGGGGGCCGAGGCGCAGTATTTT. Amino acids: CASSPYSGGAEAQYF.

On this clonotype: A read error may be the cause here, since a much bigger clone is one base away. This rearrangement joins TRBV2 to TRBJ1-3, with D possibly being TRBD1 (5 bases). The CDR3 runs to 13 residues. Germline CDR1 reads SNHLY; CDR2 reads FYNNEI. The CDR3 DNA follows: TGTGCCAGCAGGGGGCTAGATGGAAACACCTTATATTTT. Translating gives CASRGLDGNTLYF.

A few counts support this clonotype. J is TRBJ2-4 and V is TRBV20-1; D might be TRBD2 (6 bases). There are 15 residues in the CDR3. V dropped 5 bases and J dropped 0 bases, with 14 bases sitting between them. Germline V gene lookup returns CDR1 DFQATT and CDR2 SNEGSKA (reference sequence). In DNA form, the CDR3 reads TGCAGTGCTTACGTCGGGGGATCAGCCAAAAACATTCAGTACTTC. This gives the protein CSAYVGGSAKNIQYF.

This clonotype has more than one count but fewer than ten. This chain joins TRBV6-1 and TRBJ1-5, with unresolved D. Germline V CDR1 and CDR2: MNHNS, SASEGT. This CDR3 spans 17 amino acids. The ends were cut back, 2 bases at V and 2 bases at J, with 16 bases in the middle. CDR3 region: CASSEYIGGRRNQPQHF. CDR3 in DNA: TGTGCCAGCAGTGAATATATAGGAGGGCGCCGCAATCAGCCCCAGCATTTT.

CDR3 sequence reads: CASSSRENTEAFF. The DNA for the CDR3 is TGTGCCAGCAGCTCCAGGGAGAACACTGAAGCTTTCTTT. The chain joins TRBV11-3 to TRBJ1-1, with D perhaps matching TRBD1 (5 bases). Germline loops: CDR1 SGHNT, CDR2 YENEEA. The V end was cut by 4 bases, the J end by 1 base, with 7 bases between. The CDR3 extends over 13 amino acids.

This clonotype was counted ten times or more. The chain links TRBV30 to TRBJ1-4; D unresolved. The CDR3 runs to 15 residues. CDR1 is GTSNPN and CDR2 is SVGIG in the germline V gene (reference sequence). V lost 2 bases and J lost 4, with 14 bases in between. Written as DNA, the CDR3 is TGTGCCTGGAGTACCGGCACGGGAATTAATGAAAAACTGTTTTTT. Its translation is CAWSTGTGINEKLFF.

In its sample, this clonotype is medium-sized. The rearrangement uses TRBV6-1 and TRBJ1-5, with 8 bases fitting TRBD1. V was clipped by 3 bases and J by 7 bases; unmatched bases: 11. CDR3 length: 16 residues. CDR1 and CDR2 (germline): MNHNS, SASEGT. The DNA for the CDR3 is TGTGCCAGCAGTGAGCCCGGACAGGGCTTCAACCAGCCCCAGCATTTT. It translates to CASSEPGQGFNQPQHF.

This clonotype was detected a few times. J is TRBJ1-6 and V is TRBV2; TRBD1 is a possible D gene (6 bases). CDR3 length: 15 amino acids. With 6 bases removed from V and 5 bases from J, the gap between germline ends came to 14 bases. Germline V gene lookup returns CDR1 SNHLY and CDR2 FYNNEI. The DNA of the CDR3 is TGTGCCAGCAGGGGGCAGGGGCAAAATAATTCACCCCTCCACTTT. Translated: CASRGQGQNNSPLHF.

Ten or more counts support this clonotype. The V gene is TRBV20-1, the J gene TRBJ1-2; D is perhaps TRBD1 (5 bases). Per germline, CDR1 DFQATT and CDR2 SNEGSKA (reference sequence). The CDR3 has 13 residues. The V gene lost 0 bases and the J gene lost 6 bases, with 11 bases spanning the gap. CDR3 region: CSARDGAGDGYTF. The CDR3 DNA reads TGCAGTGCTAGAGATGGGGCGGGAGATGGCTACACCTTC.

This clonotype came up many times. This chain uses TRBV6-1 with TRBJ2-7, with no clear D. From germline, CDR1 is MNHNS and CDR2 SASEGT. The ends were cut back, 4 bases at V and 4 bases at J, with 5 bases in the middle. This CDR3 is 11 amino acids long. The CDR3, as DNA: TGTGCCAGCAGTGTGGGGTACGAGCAGTACTTC. Residues: CASSVGYEQYF.

This clonotype was seen ten or more times. V usage is TRBV7-9 and J usage is TRBJ2-3; 9 bases map to TRBD2. The ends lost 3 bases at V and 4 bases at J; junction bases unmatched: 8. The V gene's germline CDR1 is SEHNR and CDR2 FQNEAQ (reference sequence). The CDR3 sequence is 16 residues long. The CDR3 bases are TGTGCCAGCAGCTTTTCCGCGGGGGGGCCTGCAGATACGCAGTATTTT. This codes for CASSFSAGGPADTQYF.

This clonotype was counted a few times. The chain carries TRBV5-6 and TRBJ2-3; D is perhaps TRBD1 (6 bases). This CDR3 has 15 residues. V dropped 1 base and J dropped 0 bases, with 9 bases sitting between them. From germline, CDR1 is SGHDT and CDR2 YYEEEE. The CDR3 loop is CASSLLGASTDTQYF. The CDR3, as DNA: TGTGCCAGCAGCTTGCTGGGGGCTAGCACAGATACGCAGTATTTT.

This clonotype was counted only a few times. The chain couples TRBV11-2 to TRBJ2-2; weak D call: TRBD1 (7 bases). The CDR3 contains 15 residues. Germline lookup yields CDR1 SGHAT and CDR2 FQNNGV. Trimming left V 2 bases short and J 7 bases short, with 14 bases between. CDR3 DNA: TGTGCCAGCAGCTTAACAGGGGAGGATTACGGGGAGCTGTTTTTT. Translating it yields CASSLTGEDYGELFF.

This chain uses TRBV11-3 with TRBJ1-1; D is uncertain. The CDR3 is 13 amino acids. Per the germline V gene, CDR1 is SGHNT and CDR2 is YENEEA. V shed 1 base and J shed 4 bases, with 7 bases lying between them. Written as DNA, the CDR3 is TGTGCCAGCAGCTTAGTGGGTGGCACTGAAGCTTTCTTT. Protein product: CASSLVGGTEAFF.

V gene TRBV20-1 combines with J gene TRBJ1-4, with a possible D match to TRBD1 (6 bases). Germline lookup yields CDR1 DFQATT and CDR2 SNEGSKA (reference sequence). V shed 0 bases and J shed 8 bases, with 13 bases lying between them. The CDR3 is made up of 14 amino acids. The CDR3 here is CSAREGGGSEKLFF. In DNA form, the CDR3 reads TGCAGTGCTAGAGAAGGGGGAGGAAGCGAAAAACTGTTTTTT.

This clonotype appeared once. The chain employs TRBV5-1 and TRBJ2-7; the match to TRBD2 covers 7 bases. Germline V gives CDR1 SGHRS, CDR2 YFSETQ. The V and J ends lost 2 bases and 1 base, in that order; junction bases with no gene match: 12. CDR3 length: 17 amino acids. CDR3: CASSFIAGDLLSYEQYF. The CDR3 bases are TGCGCCAGCAGCTTCATTGCGGGGGACCTCTTATCCTACGAGCAGTACTTC.

There are a few counts of this clonotype. The rearrangement links TRBV7-3 to TRBJ2-7; the D is unclear. Trimming left V 5 bases short and J 3 bases short, with 14 bases between. The CDR3 runs to 14 residues. The germline V gene has CDR1 SGHTA and CDR2 FQGTGA. CDR3 sequence reads: CASSPGAQSYEQYF. Here the CDR3 DNA reads TGTGCCAGCAGCCCCGGTGCCCAGAGCTACGAGCAGTACTTC.

This clonotype ranks as medium-sized. The gene calls are TRBV27 and TRBJ1-6; 7 bases are a match to TRBD1. J lost 7 bases, V lost 5 bases, and 8 bases had no gene match. The CDR3 spans 15 residues. Germline-derived CDR1 and CDR2 are MNHEY and SMNVEV (reference sequence). The CDR3, as DNA: TGTGCCAGCAGTCGATACGGGACAGTAAATTCACCCCTCCACTTT. Translating it yields CASSRYGTVNSPLHF.

This clonotype was seen many times. This sequence joins TRBV27 and TRBJ1-5; D may be TRBD1 (5 bases). The CDR3 covers 14 residues. V lost 5 bases to trimming and J lost 0 bases, with 8 bases between them. Per the germline V gene, CDR1 is MNHEY and CDR2 is SMNVEV (reference sequence). CDR3 residues: CASSRQGSNQPQHF. The DNA of the CDR3 is TGTGCCAGCAGTCGTCAGGGTAGCAATCAGCCCCAGCATTTT.

This rearrangement joins TRBV5-1 to TRBJ2-3; D is uncertain. CDR1 is SGHRS, CDR2 YFSETQ, per germline. Trimming shortened V by 0 bases and J by 2 bases, and 13 bases separated the two germline ends. The CDR3 is 16 residues long. This CDR3 is CASSLEYLAPTDTQYF. The CDR3 nucleotides read TGCGCCAGCAGCTTGGAATATCTGGCCCCCACAGATACGCAGTATTTT.

The chain is built from TRBV11-3 and TRBJ2-1; D is possibly TRBD1 (5 bases). Germline lookup yields CDR1 SGHNT and CDR2 YENEEA. V lost 3 bases, J lost 0 bases, and 12 bases lay in between. The CDR3 length is 16 residues. The CDR3 is CASSFGHSSSYNEQFF. Written as DNA, the CDR3 is TGTGCCAGCAGCTTCGGACATTCGAGCTCCTACAATGAGCAGTTCTTC.